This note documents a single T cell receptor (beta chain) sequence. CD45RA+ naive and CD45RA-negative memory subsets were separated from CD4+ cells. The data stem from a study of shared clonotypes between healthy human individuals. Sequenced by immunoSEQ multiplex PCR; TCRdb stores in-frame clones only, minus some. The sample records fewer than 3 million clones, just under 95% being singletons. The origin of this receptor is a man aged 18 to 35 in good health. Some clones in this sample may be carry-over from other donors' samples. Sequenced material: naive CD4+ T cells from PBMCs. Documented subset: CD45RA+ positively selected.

The CDR3 spells CASSFRLGRLAGGNNEQFF. The CDR3 DNA reads TGTGCCAGCAGCTTCCGCCTGGGAAGGCTAGCGGGAGGGAACAATGAGCAGTTCTTC. The chain carries TRBV7-9 and TRBJ2-1; 12 bases are shared with TRBD2. The CDR3 covers 19 residues. V dropped 3 bases and J dropped 5; count of bases not matched to a gene: 14. CDR1 is SEHNR and CDR2 is FQNEAQ in the germline V gene (reference sequence).